This T cell receptor beta chain derives from a study of molecular identifiers for immune sequencing clone quantification. Findings and limits, study-wide: Barcode sharing among identical TCR molecules could make large clones appear smaller.

TCRdb re-analysed the PCR reads in MiXCR, keeping a single row per CDR3 protein. The data hold more than 550,000 distinct CDR3 sequences, with about 25% observed a single time. The CDR3 is 13 residues long. CDR1 and CDR2 from the germline V gene are MNHEY and SMNVEV (reference sequence). V was clipped by 5 bases and J by 4 bases, with 12 bases between them. This clonotype has more than one count but fewer than ten. The antigen is unknown. V usage is TRBV27 and J usage is TRBJ2-7, with D perhaps being TRBD1 or TRBD2 (6 bases each). The clonotype originates from a human donor in good health. Some libraries in this study had Jurkat cell RNA spiked in. Sequenced: naive CD8+ T cells from blood, with Jurkat cell RNA spiked in. Subset here: FACS-sorted CD8+CD4-CCR7+CD45RA+ naive T cells. The CDR3 here is CASSVGGQYEQYF. The CDR3 DNA follows: TGTGCCAGCAGTGTGGGGGGCCAGTACGAGCAGTACTTC.